This T cell receptor (beta chain) was documented in a study of blood T cells in healthy people across ages (dated by TCRdb to about 2015). For context, the study as a whole: In model experiments, template switching captured roughly one uniquely barcoded TCR beta cDNA molecule for every two T cells. Using deep sequencing normalized with unique cDNA molecular identifiers, the study measured how TCR beta repertoire diversity changes with age. The donors were divided into four age groups: young (average around 17 years), middle-aged (about 40), aged (approximately 62) and long-lived (82). For two donors (one aged 18 to 29 and one aged 80 or older), the study analyzed two additional independent replicas of 1 million unique cDNA reads from the same blood draw. Overall study results and their limits: Because the CMV infection status of the donors was unknown, age-related changes in expanded clonotypes may potentially have been confounded. Observed TCR beta diversity per million T cells fell roughly linearly with age, and a significant reduction was already apparent by age around 39. Compared with the aged group, more naive CD4+ T cells, fewer expanded clones and increased TCR diversity were shown by the long-lived group, suggesting age selection. Bulk unsorted PBMC profiling prevented conclusive comparison of naive and antigen-experienced compartments. Estimates of total diversity based on one million sequenced T cells were regarded as lower bounds and as underestimates. There was a strong correlation between observed TCR beta diversity and the percentage of naive T cells measured by flow cytometry.

CDR1 LGHNA and CDR2 YSLEER are derived from the germline V gene. Trimming takes 0 bases off V and 7 bases off J; junction bases not matched to a gene: 9. From its cysteine to its phenylalanine, the CDR3 spans 17 amino acids. Kept here is only the CDR3 DNA, which spans 51 bases and is read in frame from base 1. As to this clonotype: The specificity of this receptor is unknown. Within one base of it there is no much larger clone, and no base qualities were kept.

Library preparation employed 5' RACE. Reads for this sample came from an Illumina HiSeq 2500. The second PCR ran for roughly 7 to 11 cycles and used a J-beta primer mix along with a sample-barcoded 5' primer. Each TCR beta cDNA molecule received a unique molecular identifier from a template-switch 5' adaptor carrying 12 random nucleotides. At least 2.5 million CDR3-containing paired-end reads were obtained from each sample. First-strand cDNA was synthesized from all RNA with the Mint cDNA synthesis kit, primed by a TRBC-specific oligonucleotide. Following uracil-DNA glycosylase treatment, all cDNA underwent a first 18-cycle PCR with the universal primers M1SS and BC2_uni_R. Concerning the study's data processing: For normalization, 1 million high-quality reads, each with a distinct molecular identifier, were randomly selected from each sample. Reads sharing molecular identifiers were discarded rather than binned into consensus sequences. MiTCR, set to a Q25 quality threshold and the strictest error-elimination algorithm, was used for CDR3 identification, clonotype clustering and error correction. A nonparametric unseen species model with Euler transformation was used to estimate a lower bound on total TCR beta diversity. The raw public data were reprocessed by TCRdb itself: fastp quality trimming at Q25, MiXCR clonotype calling, in-frame beta chains only. Each entry is one CDR3 protein sequence, shown with its most common DNA and genes. These V and J calls originate from TCRdb's pipeline instead of the authors' own analysis. The sample table shows roughly 560,000 distinct CDR3 sequences, and approximately 25% are seen once. Clones ranked in the top ten supply approximately 8.7% of the sample.

The 40 or so donors, aged roughly 6 to 90 years, were systemically healthy Caucasian individuals from Russia. Each donor gave approximately 9.3 milliliters of peripheral blood, collected into EDTA-treated Vacutainer tubes. PBMCs were isolated by Ficoll-Paque density-gradient centrifugation, with at least 6.5 million obtained per sample. Trizol reagent was used to extract total RNA from PBMCs, with at least 6 micrograms per sample. Naive CD45RAhigh/CD27high T cell percentages were measured by flow cytometry on a PBMC aliquot from every donor. These sequences were also reported in another study, on T cells of mothers and their children. As that second paper reports: Nine systemically healthy Caucasian individuals, comprising three mothers and their six children, were included as donors. cDNA synthesis consumed the entire amount of extracted RNA, loaded at 1.5 ug RNA in each 15 ul reaction. In the second PCR, the M1S primer added sample barcodes and 2-4 random nucleotides. Each mother yielded over 9.5 million TCR beta CDR3 reads and each child roughly 3.1 million reads. Thymic selection shapes the output of TCR recombination in a similar way in related and unrelated pairs, and inherited differences have a minor effect. Normalized repertoire overlap was always slightly but never significantly higher in related than unrelated mother-child pairs. With a sensitivity of approximately 96 clones per million clonotypes, no persistent microchimeric T cell clones were detected. To look for features that set related mother-child pairs apart from unrelated individuals, the researchers ran deep NGS to compare the TCR beta repertoires of mothers and children. On average, the children were roughly 11 +/- 4 years old, while the mothers were roughly 36 +/- 4 years old. After adapter ligation was performed with NEBNext reagents, the libraries were sequenced on an Illumina HiSeq 2000 with 100+100 nt paired-end reads. To prevent cross-contamination, the mother and child libraries were prepared a month apart and were sequenced in separate runs. Between about 500,000 and 2,100,000 distinct TCR beta clonotypes were identified per donor. Naive TCR beta clonotypes were estimated from low-frequency clonotypes matched to each donor's FACS-determined naive share, without sorting.

The rearranged segments are TRBV4-3 and TRBJ2-2, with TRBD2 identical over 9 junction bases. The source material was blood. The clonotype originates from a boy younger than 18 in good health. The DNA sequence reads TGCGCCAGCAGCCAAGACCTGGGACTAGCTGAGGGCGGGGAGCTGTTTTTT. This codes for CASSQDLGLAEGGELFF.